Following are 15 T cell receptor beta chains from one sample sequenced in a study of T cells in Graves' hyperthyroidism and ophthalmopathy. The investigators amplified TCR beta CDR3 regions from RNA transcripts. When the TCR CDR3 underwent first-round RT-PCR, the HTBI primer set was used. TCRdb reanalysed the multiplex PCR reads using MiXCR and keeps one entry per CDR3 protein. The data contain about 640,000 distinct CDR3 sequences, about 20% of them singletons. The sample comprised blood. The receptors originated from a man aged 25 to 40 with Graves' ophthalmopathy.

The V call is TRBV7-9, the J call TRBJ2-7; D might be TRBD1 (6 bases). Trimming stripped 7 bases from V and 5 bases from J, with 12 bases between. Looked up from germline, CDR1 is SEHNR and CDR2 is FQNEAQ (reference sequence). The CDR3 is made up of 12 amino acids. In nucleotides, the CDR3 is TGTGCCAGCACCAATCACAGGGACGAGCAGTACTTC. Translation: CASTNHRDEQYF.

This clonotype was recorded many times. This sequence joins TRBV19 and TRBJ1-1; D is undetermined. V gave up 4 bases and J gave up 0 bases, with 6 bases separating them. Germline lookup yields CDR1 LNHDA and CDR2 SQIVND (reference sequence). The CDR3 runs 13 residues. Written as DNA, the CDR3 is TGTGCCAGTAGTACCCTATTGAACACTGAAGCTTTCTTT. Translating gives CASSTLLNTEAFF.

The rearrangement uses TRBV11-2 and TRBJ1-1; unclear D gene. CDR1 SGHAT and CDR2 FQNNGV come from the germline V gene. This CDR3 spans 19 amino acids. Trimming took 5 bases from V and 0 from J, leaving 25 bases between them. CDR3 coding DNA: TGTGCCAGCAGCCCCCGACTTGGCACGTTACAGAACATGAACACTGAAGCTTTCTTT. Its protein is CASSPRLGTLQNMNTEAFF.

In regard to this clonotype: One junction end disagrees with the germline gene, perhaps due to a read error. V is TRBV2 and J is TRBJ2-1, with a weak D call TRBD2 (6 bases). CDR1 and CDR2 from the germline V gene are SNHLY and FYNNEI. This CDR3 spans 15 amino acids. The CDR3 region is CAGSETGEVYNEQFF. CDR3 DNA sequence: TGTGCCGGCAGTGAGACGGGAGAGGTCTACAATGAGCAGTTCTTC.

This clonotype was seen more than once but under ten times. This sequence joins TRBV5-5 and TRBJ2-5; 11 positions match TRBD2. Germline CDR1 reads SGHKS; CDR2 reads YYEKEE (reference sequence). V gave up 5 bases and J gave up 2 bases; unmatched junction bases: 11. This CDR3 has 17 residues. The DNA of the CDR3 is TGTGCCAGCAGGGTAGCGGGAGGGGGTGGAACACAAGAGACCCAGTACTTC. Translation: CASRVAGGGGTQETQYF. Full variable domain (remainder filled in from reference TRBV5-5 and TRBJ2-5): DAGVTQSPTHLIKTRGQQVTLRCSPISGHKSVSWYQQVLGQGPQFIFQYYEKEERGRGNFPDRFSARQFPNYSSELNVNALLLGDSALYLCASRVAGGGGTQETQYFGPGTRLLVL.

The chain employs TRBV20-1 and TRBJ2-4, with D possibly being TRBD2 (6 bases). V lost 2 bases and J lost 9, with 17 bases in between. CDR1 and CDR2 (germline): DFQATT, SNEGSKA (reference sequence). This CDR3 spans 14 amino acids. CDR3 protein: CSARRGRGNGIQYF. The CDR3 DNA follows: TGCAGTGCTAGACGGGGGAGAGGCAACGGCATTCAGTACTTC.

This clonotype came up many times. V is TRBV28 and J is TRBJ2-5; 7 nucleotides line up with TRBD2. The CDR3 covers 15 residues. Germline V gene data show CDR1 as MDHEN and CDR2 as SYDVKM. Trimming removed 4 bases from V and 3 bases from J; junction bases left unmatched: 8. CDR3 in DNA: TGTGCCAGCAGTTACTCCCTACGGGGGGAAGAGACCCAGTACTTC. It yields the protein CASSYSLRGEETQYF.

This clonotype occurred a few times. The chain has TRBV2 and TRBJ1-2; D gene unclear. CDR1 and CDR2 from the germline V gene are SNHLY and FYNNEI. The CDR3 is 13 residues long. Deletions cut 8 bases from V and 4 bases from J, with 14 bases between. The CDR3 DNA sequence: TGTGCCAGCTCCGTCTTGGAGGGCTATGGCTACACCTTC. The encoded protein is CASSVLEGYGYTF.

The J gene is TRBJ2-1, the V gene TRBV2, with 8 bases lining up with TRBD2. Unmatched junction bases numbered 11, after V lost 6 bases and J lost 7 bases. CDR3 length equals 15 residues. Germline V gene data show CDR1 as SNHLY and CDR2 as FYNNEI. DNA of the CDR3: TGTGCCAGCAGGACCCTAGCGGGCGCGGGAAATGAGCAGTTCTTC. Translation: CASRTLAGAGNEQFF.

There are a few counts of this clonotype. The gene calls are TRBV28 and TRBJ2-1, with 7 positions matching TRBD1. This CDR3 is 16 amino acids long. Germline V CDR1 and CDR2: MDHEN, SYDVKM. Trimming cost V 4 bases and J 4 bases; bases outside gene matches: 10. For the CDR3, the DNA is TGTGCCAGCAGTTCTTGGGACAGCGCCTCATACAATGAGCAGTTCTTC. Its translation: CASSSWDSASYNEQFF.

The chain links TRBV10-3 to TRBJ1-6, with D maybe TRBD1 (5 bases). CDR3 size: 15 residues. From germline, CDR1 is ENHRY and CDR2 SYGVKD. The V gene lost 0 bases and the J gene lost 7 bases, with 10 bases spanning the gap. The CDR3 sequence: CAISESGKGNSPLHF. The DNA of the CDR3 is TGTGCCATCAGTGAGTCTGGCAAGGGGAATTCACCCCTCCACTTT.

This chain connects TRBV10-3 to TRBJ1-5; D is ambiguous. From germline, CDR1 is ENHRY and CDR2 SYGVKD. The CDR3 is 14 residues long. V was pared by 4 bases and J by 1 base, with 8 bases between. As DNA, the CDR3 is TGTGCCATCAGTGTAGGAGGGAGCAATCAGCCCCAGCATTTT. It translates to CAISVGGSNQPQHF.

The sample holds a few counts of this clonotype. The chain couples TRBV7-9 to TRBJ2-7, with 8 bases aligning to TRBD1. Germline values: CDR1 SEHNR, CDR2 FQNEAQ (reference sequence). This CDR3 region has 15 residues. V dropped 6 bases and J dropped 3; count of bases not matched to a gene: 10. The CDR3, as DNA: TGTGCCAGCAGACAAGCCACAGGGGGAGGCTACGAGCAGTACTTC. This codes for CASRQATGGGYEQYF.

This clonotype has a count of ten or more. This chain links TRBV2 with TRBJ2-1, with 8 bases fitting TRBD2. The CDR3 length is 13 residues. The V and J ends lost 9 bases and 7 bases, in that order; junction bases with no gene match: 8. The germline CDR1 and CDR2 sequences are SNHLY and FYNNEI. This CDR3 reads CARGPGGRNEQFF. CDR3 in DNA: TGTGCCAGGGGCCCGGGAGGGAGGAATGAGCAGTTCTTC.

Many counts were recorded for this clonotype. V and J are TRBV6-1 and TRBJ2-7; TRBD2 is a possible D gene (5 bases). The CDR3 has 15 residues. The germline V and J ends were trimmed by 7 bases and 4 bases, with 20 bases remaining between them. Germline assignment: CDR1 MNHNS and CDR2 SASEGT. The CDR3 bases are TGTGCCAGCAACCCCCAGAAAACGTCGGGGTACGAGCAGTACTTC. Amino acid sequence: CASNPQKTSGYEQYF.